This TCR beta chain is from a study of T cell clonality in common variable immunodeficiency. Whole-study results and caveats: In common variable immunodeficiency, TCR beta chains reportedly carried fewer deletions and N-nucleotide insertions. TCRbeta clonality was increased in CVID versus healthy controls. Shared TCRbeta clones were fewer between CVID subjects than controls.

The length of the CDR3 is 13 residues. Unmatched junction bases numbered 5, after V lost 4 bases and J lost 5 bases. From germline, CDR1 is SGHRS and CDR2 YFSETQ. Clones were read by immunoSEQ multiplex PCR, and TCRdb kept only the in-frame ones, dropping some. The specimen gives about 42,000 clones without singletons; the ten biggest hold 6%. This clone was seen many times. What it binds is unknown. The DNA ends 3 residues before the CDR3 does, and the rest of the CDR3 is filled in from the germline J gene. Source material: peripheral blood mononuclear cells. The gene calls are TRBV5-1 and TRBJ1-1, with 7 bases that match TRBD1. This TCR was recovered from a human donor with common variable immunodeficiency. The DNA read from the CDR3 is TGCGCCAGCAGCGACAGGGCGACGACTGAA. Amino acids: CASSDRATTE. The entire CDR3 is CASSDRATTEAFF.